What follows are 21 T cell receptor beta chains derived from one specimen sequenced in a study of CD8+ T cells in alopecia areata. RNA, once extracted, was reverse transcribed into cDNA for use as the sequencing template. TCRdb keeps only in-frame clones here, not all; method: immunoSEQ multiplex PCR. The sample includes some 110,000 clones, about 60% of them seen just once. The source material was CD4+ T cells sorted from blood. The receptor set was obtained from a human donor in good health.

The CDR3 DNA follows: TGTGCCAGCACCCCAAAGGGGGGGGCCAACGTCCTGACTTTC. It codes for CASTPKGGANVLTF. The genes are TRBV7-9 and TRBJ2-6; tentatively, D is TRBD1 (5 bases). The CDR3 length is 14 residues. Germline V gene data show CDR1 as SEHNR and CDR2 as FQNEAQ (reference sequence). V lost 7 bases and J lost 4, with 11 bases in between.

This clone came up a few times. The gene calls are TRBV29-1 and TRBJ1-1; D not resolved. V gave up 4 bases and J gave up 5 bases, with 11 bases separating them. The CDR3 sequence is 12 residues long. CDR1 is SQVTM, CDR2 ANQGSEA, per germline. The CDR3 sequence is CSVVLGNTEAFF. CDR3 DNA sequence: TGCAGCGTTGTTTTGGGGAATACTGAAGCTTTCTTT.

This sequence joins TRBV30 and TRBJ2-7, with D possibly being TRBD1 or TRBD2 (5 bases each). Germline assignment: CDR1 GTSNPN and CDR2 SVGIG (reference sequence). This CDR3 has 12 amino acids. Trimming stripped 5 bases from V and 3 bases from J, with 11 bases between. The CDR3 here is CAWGDGVYEQYF. DNA of the CDR3: TGTGCCTGGGGGGACGGAGTCTACGAGCAGTACTTC.

This chain links TRBV28 with TRBJ2-7; D may correspond to TRBD1 or TRBD2 (5 bases each). Per the germline V gene, CDR1 is MDHEN and CDR2 is SYDVKM. The CDR3 length is 14 residues. V was shortened by 6 bases and J by 7 bases, with 19 bases between the two germline ends. The CDR3 here is CASSRRGTLGEQYF. CDR3 coding DNA: TGTGCCAGCAGCCGTCGTGGGACGTTGGGGGAGCAGTACTTC.

The chain has TRBV29-1 and TRBJ2-7; 9 bases fit TRBD1. Trimming took 6 bases from V and 5 from J; bases not matched to a gene: 8. The germline CDR1 and CDR2 sequences are SQVTM and ANQGSEA. The CDR3 sequence is 13 residues long. As DNA, the CDR3 is TGCAGCGTCCCGGGACAGGGAATCCACGAGCAGTACTTC. Its translation: CSVPGQGIHEQYF.

The rearrangement joins TRBV6-1 to TRBJ1-6, with a tentative D call TRBD1 (6 bases). CDR3 length equals 13 residues. Germline assignment: CDR1 MNHNS and CDR2 SASEGT. The germline V and J ends were trimmed by 6 bases and 8 bases, with 11 bases remaining between them. Here the CDR3 DNA reads TGTGCCAGCAGGCAGGGGATCCATTCACCCCTCCACTTT. It codes for CASRQGIHSPLHF.

A few counts support this clone. The gene calls are TRBV11-2 and TRBJ2-7; D remains ambiguous. CDR3 length: 15 amino acids. Trimming left V 5 bases short and J 5 bases short, with 19 bases between. Germline V gene data show CDR1 as SGHAT and CDR2 as FQNNGV. CDR3 protein: CASSDRRRPDHEQYF. The CDR3 DNA sequence: TGTGCCAGCAGCGATCGACGGAGACCTGACCACGAGCAGTACTTC.

The chain employs TRBV29-1 and TRBJ2-3, with D perhaps TRBD2 (5 bases). V shed 6 bases and J shed 6 bases, with 16 bases lying between them. The CDR3 sequence is 13 residues long. Germline CDR1 reads SQVTM; CDR2 reads ANQGSEA. Here the CDR3 reads CSVGLRDSDTQYF. DNA of the CDR3: TGCAGCGTCGGCCTCCGGGATTCGGATACGCAGTATTTT.

The chain is built from TRBV30 and TRBJ1-1, with 7 bases fitting TRBD1. The V and J ends lost 4 bases and 6 bases, in that order; junction bases with no gene match: 8. Looked up from germline, CDR1 is GTSNPN and CDR2 is SVGIG (reference sequence). CDR3 length equals 13 residues. The CDR3 nucleotides read TGTGCCTGGATGACCCAGGGGGTCGCTGAAGCTTTCTTT. It codes for CAWMTQGVAEAFF.

This clone appeared a few times. This chain connects TRBV7-9 to TRBJ1-2; D call uncertain. The CDR3 runs to 15 residues. The V end was cut by 2 bases, the J end by 7 bases, with 17 bases between. Looked up from germline, CDR1 is SEHNR and CDR2 is FQNEAQ (reference sequence). The CDR3 sequence is CASSLKRQVGTGYTF. In DNA, the CDR3 is TGTGCCAGCAGCTTAAAAAGGCAGGTTGGAACTGGCTACACCTTC.

V and J are TRBV30 and TRBJ1-6; D not resolved. Germline V CDR1 and CDR2: GTSNPN, SVGIG (reference sequence). Trimming shortened V by 5 bases and J by 2 bases, and 7 bases separated the two germline ends. The CDR3 is made up of 13 amino acids. CDR3 region: CAWRGTYNSPLHF. The DNA of the CDR3 is TGTGCCTGGCGAGGGACCTATAATTCACCCCTCCACTTT.

The V gene is TRBV27, the J gene TRBJ2-5; 7 bases agree with TRBD1. The germline V gene has CDR1 MNHEY and CDR2 SMNVEV (reference sequence). The V and J ends lost 9 bases and 4 bases, in that order; junction bases with no gene match: 11. The CDR3 loop spans 14 amino acids. CDR3 protein: CARPRQGTLETQYF. In nucleotides, the CDR3 is TGTGCCAGACCTAGACAGGGAACTCTAGAGACCCAGTACTTC.

The rearrangement joins TRBV27 to TRBJ2-5; D is unclear. CDR3 size: 13 residues. From germline, CDR1 is MNHEY and CDR2 SMNVEV (reference sequence). The V gene lost 1 base and the J gene lost 1 base, with 4 bases spanning the gap. The CDR3 loop is CASSLYGQETQYF. CDR3 sequence (DNA): TGTGCCAGCAGTTTATATGGCCAAGAGACCCAGTACTTC.

The chain is built from TRBV6-1 and TRBJ1-2; D unclear. The germline gives CDR1 MNHNS, CDR2 SASEGT. This CDR3 has 11 amino acids. The ends were cut back, 4 bases at V and 7 bases at J, with 7 bases in the middle. The CDR3 loop reads CASSAGVGYTF. As DNA, the CDR3 is TGTGCCAGCAGTGCTGGGGTTGGCTACACCTTC.

The gene calls are TRBV7-2 and TRBJ2-1; D is unresolved. Trimming left V 2 bases short and J 7 bases short, with 12 bases between. This CDR3 region has 14 residues. Germline CDR1 and CDR2: SGHTA and FQGNSA. CDR3 in DNA: TGTGCCAGCAGCTTACAAAGCCGAATTAATGAGCAGTTCTTC. This encodes CASSLQSRINEQFF.

This clone was recorded a few times. This chain uses TRBV30 with TRBJ2-1; a possible D gene is TRBD2 (5 bases). The CDR3 length is 14 residues. Trimming shortened V by 2 bases and J by 7 bases, and 15 bases separated the two germline ends. The V gene's germline CDR1 is GTSNPN and CDR2 SVGIG (reference sequence). The DNA for the CDR3 is TGTGCCTGGAGTAGGGAGACTTTCCGGAATGAGCAGTTCTTC. Translation: CAWSRETFRNEQFF.

CDR3 region: CSGRQREHEKLFF. CDR3 nucleotides: TGCAGCGGTCGACAGCGTGAGCATGAAAAACTGTTTTTT. The gene calls are TRBV29-1 and TRBJ1-4; D possibly corresponds to TRBD1 (5 bases). V was trimmed by 7 bases and J by 6 bases, leaving 15 bases between them. Germline CDR1 SQVTM, CDR2 ANQGSEA. This CDR3 contains 13 residues.

This clone was detected only once. V usage is TRBV6-5 and J usage is TRBJ1-4, with TRBD1 as a possible D gene (6 bases). V lost 0 bases, J lost 6 bases, and 11 bases lay in between. Germline values: CDR1 MNHEY, CDR2 SVGAGI. The CDR3 covers 15 residues. Here the CDR3 DNA reads TGTGCCAGCAGTTACTCGAGAGGGGGGGATGAAAAACTGTTTTTT. Its translation: CASSYSRGGDEKLFF.

The chain recombines TRBV27 with TRBJ2-5; 8 bases agree with TRBD1. The junction had 7 bases not matched to a gene; V was cut back by 5 bases and J by 2 bases. The length of the CDR3 is 15 residues. Germline CDR1 MNHEY, CDR2 SMNVEV (reference sequence). The CDR3, as DNA: TGTGCCAGCAGTACCGGGACAGGTCCTCAAGAGACCCAGTACTTC. As protein: CASSTGTGPQETQYF.

CDR3 in DNA: TGTGCCACCAGCAGAGATCGGCAGAGGGATGGCTACACCTTC. It codes for CATSRDRQRDGYTF. The chain has TRBV15 and TRBJ1-2; no clear D. Between the trimmed V and J ends, which lost 0 bases and 6 bases, there was a span of 11 bases. CDR1 LNHNV and CDR2 YYDKDF come from the germline V gene (reference sequence). This CDR3 is 14 amino acids long.

This rearrangement joins TRBV2 to TRBJ1-6; D is unresolved. Trimming removed 1 base from V and 9 bases from J, with 10 bases in between. Germline CDR1 is SNHLY and CDR2 is FYNNEI. CDR3 length: 14 residues. The CDR3 sequence is CASSEVVSGSPLHF. CDR3 nucleotide sequence: TGTGCCAGCAGTGAAGTAGTCTCGGGTTCACCCCTCCACTTT.